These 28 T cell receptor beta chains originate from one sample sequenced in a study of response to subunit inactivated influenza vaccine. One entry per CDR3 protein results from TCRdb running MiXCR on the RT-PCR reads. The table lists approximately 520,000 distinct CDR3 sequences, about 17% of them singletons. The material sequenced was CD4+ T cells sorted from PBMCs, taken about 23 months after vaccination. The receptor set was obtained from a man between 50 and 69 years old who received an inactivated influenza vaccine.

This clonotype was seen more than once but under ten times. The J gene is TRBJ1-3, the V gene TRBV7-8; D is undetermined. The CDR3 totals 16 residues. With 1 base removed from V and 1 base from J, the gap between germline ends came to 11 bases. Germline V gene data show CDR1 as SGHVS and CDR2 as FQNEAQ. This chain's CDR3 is CASSLVGSDSGNTIYF. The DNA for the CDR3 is TGTGCCAGCAGCTTAGTGGGGTCGGATTCTGGAAACACCATATATTTT.

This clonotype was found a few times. CDR3: CASSLLTGGKAFF. CDR3 DNA sequence: TGTGCCAGCAGCCTTTTAACAGGGGGAAAAGCTTTCTTT. The V gene is TRBV3-1, the J gene TRBJ1-1; 8 bases agree with TRBD1. Looked up from germline, CDR1 is LGHDT and CDR2 is YNNKEL (reference sequence). The length of the CDR3 is 13 residues. V shed 4 bases and J 9 bases; nucleotides not matched to a gene: 7.

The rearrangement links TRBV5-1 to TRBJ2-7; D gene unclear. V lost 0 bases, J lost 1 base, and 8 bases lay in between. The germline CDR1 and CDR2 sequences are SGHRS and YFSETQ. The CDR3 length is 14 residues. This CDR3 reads CASSLDRTSYEQYF. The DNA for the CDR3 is TGCGCCAGCAGCTTGGACAGAACTTCCTACGAGCAGTACTTC. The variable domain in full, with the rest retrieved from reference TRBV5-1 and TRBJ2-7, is KAGVTQTPRYLIKTRGQQVTLSCSPISGHRSVSWYQQTPGQGLQFLFEYFSETQRNKGNFPGRFSGRQFSNSRSEMNVSTLELGDSALYLCASSLDRTSYEQYFGPGTRLTVT.

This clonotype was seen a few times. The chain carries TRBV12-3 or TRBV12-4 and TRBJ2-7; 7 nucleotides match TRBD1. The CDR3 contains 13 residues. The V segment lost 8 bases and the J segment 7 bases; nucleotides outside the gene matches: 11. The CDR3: CASSGRQGGEQYF. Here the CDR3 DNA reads TGTGCCAGCTCCGGCCGACAGGGTGGGGAGCAGTACTTC.

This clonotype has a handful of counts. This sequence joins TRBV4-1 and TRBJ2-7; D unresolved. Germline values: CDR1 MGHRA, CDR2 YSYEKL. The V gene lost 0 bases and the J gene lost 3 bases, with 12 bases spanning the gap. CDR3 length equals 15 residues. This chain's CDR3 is CASSQDPTAFYEQYF. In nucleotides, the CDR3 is TGCGCCAGCAGCCAAGATCCCACAGCTTTCTACGAGCAGTACTTC.

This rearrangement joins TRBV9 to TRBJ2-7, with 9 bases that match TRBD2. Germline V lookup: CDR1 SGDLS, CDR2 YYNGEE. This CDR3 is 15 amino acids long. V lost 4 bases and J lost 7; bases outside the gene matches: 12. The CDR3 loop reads CASSFSGGVFVEQYF. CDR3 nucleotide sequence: TGTGCCAGCAGCTTTAGCGGGGGAGTATTTGTGGAGCAGTACTTC.

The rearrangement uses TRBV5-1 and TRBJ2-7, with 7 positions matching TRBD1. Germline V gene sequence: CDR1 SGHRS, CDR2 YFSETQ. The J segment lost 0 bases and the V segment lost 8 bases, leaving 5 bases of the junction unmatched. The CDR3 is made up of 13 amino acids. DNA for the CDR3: TGCGCCAGTGGGACAGTGAGCTCCTACGAGCAGTACTTC. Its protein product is CASGTVSSYEQYF.

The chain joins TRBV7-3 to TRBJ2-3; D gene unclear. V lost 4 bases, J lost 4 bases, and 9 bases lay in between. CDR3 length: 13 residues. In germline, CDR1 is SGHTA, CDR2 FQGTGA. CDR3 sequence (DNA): TGTGCCAGCAGCTCCCGCTTTTCAGATACGCAGTATTTT. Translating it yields CASSSRFSDTQYF. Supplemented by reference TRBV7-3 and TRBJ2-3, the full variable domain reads GAGVSQTPSNKVTEKGKYVELRCDPISGHTALYWYRQSLGQGPEFLIYFQGTGAADDSGLPNDRFFAVRPEGSVSTLKIQRTERGDSAVYLCASSSRFSDTQYFGPGTRLTVL.

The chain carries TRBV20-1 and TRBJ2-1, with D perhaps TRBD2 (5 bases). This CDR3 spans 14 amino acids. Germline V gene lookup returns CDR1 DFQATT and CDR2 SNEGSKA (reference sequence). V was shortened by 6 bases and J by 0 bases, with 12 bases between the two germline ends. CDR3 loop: CSASAGNSYNEQFF. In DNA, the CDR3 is TGCAGTGCCAGTGCGGGCAACTCCTACAATGAGCAGTTCTTC.

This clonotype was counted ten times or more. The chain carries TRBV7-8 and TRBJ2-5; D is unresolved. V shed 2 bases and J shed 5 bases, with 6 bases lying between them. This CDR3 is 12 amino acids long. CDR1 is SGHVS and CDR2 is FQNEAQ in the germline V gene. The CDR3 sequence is CASSLSGETQYF. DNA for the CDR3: TGTGCCAGCAGCTTAAGTGGGGAGACCCAGTACTTC.

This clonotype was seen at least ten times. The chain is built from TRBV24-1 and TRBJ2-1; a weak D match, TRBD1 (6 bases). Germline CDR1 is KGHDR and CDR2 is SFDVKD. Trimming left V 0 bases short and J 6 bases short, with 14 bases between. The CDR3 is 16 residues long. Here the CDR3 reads CATSDLMGASGNEQFF. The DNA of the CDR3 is TGTGCCACCAGTGATTTGATGGGGGCGTCGGGCAATGAGCAGTTCTTC.

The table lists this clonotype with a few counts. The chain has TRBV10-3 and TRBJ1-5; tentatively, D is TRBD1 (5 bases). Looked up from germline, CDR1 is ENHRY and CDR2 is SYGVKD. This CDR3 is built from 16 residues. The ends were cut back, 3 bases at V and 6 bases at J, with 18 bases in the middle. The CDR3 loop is CAISDQGDITGQPQHF. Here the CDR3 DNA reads TGTGCCATCAGTGACCAGGGCGATATTACCGGTCAGCCCCAGCATTTT.

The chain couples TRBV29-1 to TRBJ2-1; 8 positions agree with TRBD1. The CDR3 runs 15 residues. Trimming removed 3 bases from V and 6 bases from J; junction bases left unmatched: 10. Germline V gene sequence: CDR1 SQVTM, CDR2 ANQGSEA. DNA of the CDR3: TGCAGCGTTGATCTCGGGGTGGACAGGGTCAATGAGCAGTTCTTC. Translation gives CSVDLGVDRVNEQFF.

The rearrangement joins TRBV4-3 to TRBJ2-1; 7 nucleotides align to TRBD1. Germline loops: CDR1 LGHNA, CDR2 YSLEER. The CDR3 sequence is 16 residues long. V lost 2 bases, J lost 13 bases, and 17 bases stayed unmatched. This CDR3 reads CASSQLYGTAFSPQFF. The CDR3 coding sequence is TGCGCCAGCAGCCAACTCTACGGGACAGCCTTTTCTCCTCAGTTCTTC.

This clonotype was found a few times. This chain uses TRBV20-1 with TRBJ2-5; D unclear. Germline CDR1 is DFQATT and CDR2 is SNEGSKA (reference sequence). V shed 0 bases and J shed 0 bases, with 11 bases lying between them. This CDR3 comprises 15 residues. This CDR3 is CSARDPSSNQETQYF. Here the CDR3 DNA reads TGCAGTGCTAGAGATCCCTCCTCTAACCAAGAGACCCAGTACTTC.

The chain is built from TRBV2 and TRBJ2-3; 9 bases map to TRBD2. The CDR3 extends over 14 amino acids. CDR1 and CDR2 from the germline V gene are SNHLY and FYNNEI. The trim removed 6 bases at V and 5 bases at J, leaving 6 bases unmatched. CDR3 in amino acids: CASRVAGAKDTQYF. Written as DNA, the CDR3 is TGTGCCAGCAGGGTAGCGGGAGCAAAAGATACGCAGTATTTT.

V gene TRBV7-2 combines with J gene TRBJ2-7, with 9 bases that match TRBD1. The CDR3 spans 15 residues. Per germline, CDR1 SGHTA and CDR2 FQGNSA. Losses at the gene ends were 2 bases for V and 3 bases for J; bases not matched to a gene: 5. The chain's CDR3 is CASSLTRGQGYEQYF. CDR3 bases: TGTGCCAGCAGCTTAACCAGGGGACAGGGCTACGAGCAGTACTTC.

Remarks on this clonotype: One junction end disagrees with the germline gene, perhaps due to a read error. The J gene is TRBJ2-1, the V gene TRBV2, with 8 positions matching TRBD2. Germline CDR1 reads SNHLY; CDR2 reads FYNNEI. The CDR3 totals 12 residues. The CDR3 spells CTSSRTSIEQFF. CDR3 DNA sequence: TGTACCAGCAGCCGGACTAGCATTGAGCAGTTCTTC.

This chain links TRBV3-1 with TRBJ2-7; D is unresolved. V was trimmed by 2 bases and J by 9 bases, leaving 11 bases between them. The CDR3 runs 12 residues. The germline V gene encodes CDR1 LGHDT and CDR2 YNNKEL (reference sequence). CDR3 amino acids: CASSQTTIGQYF. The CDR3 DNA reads TGTGCCAGCAGCCAAACCACCATTGGGCAGTACTTC.

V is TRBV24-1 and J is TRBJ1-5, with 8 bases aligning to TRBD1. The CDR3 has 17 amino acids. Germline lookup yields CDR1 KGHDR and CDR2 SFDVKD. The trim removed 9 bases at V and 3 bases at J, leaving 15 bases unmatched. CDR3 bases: TGTGCCACCCCCGGGGGCAGGGGGCCTCCACTCAATCAGCCCCAGCATTTT. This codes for CATPGGRGPPLNQPQHF.

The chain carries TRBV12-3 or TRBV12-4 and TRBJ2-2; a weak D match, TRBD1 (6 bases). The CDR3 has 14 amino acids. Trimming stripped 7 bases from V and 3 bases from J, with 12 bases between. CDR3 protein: CASTFTGYTGELFF. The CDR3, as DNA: TGTGCCAGCACCTTTACAGGGTACACCGGGGAGCTGTTTTTT.

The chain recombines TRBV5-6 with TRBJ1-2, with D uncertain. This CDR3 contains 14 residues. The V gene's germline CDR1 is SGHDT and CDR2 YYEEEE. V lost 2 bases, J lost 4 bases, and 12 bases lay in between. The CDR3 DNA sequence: TGTGCCAGCAGCTTCCCCACGACTACCTATGGCTACACCTTC. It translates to CASSFPTTTYGYTF.

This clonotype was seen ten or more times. Written as DNA, the CDR3 is TGCGCCAGCGGCAAGGACCCCTACGAGCAGTACTTC. Its protein product is CASGKDPYEQYF. V usage is TRBV5-1 and J usage is TRBJ2-7; D ambiguous. This CDR3 is 12 amino acids long. Trimming pared 7 bases from V and 2 bases from J, leaving 10 bases between. From germline, CDR1 is SGHRS and CDR2 YFSETQ.

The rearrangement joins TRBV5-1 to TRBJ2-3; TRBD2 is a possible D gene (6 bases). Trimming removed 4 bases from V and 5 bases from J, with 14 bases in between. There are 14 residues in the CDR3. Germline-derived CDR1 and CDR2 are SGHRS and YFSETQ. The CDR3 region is CASSGGTFEDTQYF. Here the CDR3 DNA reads TGCGCCAGCAGCGGAGGGACTTTTGAAGATACGCAGTATTTT.

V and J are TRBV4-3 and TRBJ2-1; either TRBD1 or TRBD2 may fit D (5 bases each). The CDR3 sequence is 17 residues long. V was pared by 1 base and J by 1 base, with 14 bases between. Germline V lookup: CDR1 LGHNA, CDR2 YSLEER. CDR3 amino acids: CASSQGEGRPSYNEQFF. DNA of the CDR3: TGCGCCAGCAGCCAAGGAGAGGGGCGCCCTTCCTACAATGAGCAGTTCTTC.

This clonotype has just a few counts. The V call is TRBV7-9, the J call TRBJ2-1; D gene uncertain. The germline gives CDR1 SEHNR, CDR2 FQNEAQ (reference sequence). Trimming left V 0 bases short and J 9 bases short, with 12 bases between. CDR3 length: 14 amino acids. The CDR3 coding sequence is TGTGCCAGCAGCTTAGCGCGGCGGCTCGCTGAGCAGTTCTTC. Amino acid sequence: CASSLARRLAEQFF.

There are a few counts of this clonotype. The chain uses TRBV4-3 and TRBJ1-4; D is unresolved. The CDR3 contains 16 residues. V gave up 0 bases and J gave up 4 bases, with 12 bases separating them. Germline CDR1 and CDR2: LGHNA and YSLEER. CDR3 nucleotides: TGCGCCAGCAGCCAAGATCATCGGGCCGATAATGAAAAACTGTTTTTT. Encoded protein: CASSQDHRADNEKLFF.

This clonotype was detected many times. The CDR3 coding sequence is TGTGCCAGCAGCTTTTATCTAGCGGGAGGGAACACCGGGGAGCTGTTTTTT. Translation: CASSFYLAGGNTGELFF. V is TRBV5-5 and J is TRBJ2-2; 11 bases are a match to TRBD2. The germline CDR1 and CDR2 sequences are SGHKS and YYEKEE (reference sequence). V gave up 2 bases and J gave up 1 base; unmatched junction bases: 4. This CDR3 region has 17 residues.